In its sample, the clone carrying this T cell receptor (beta chain) was seen once. This entry is derived from a study of CD8 T cells in Susac syndrome. Healthy donors constituted the controls, which were matched for age and sex. TEMRA cells were FACS-enriched, unlike CD8+ and CD4+ T cells, which were negatively isolated. CDR1 and CDR2 from the germline V gene are MDHEN and SYDVKM. Trimming shortened V by 8 bases and J by 2 bases, and 13 bases separated the two germline ends. The CDR3 extends over 14 amino acids. cDNA came from around 0.54 to 1 ug RNA primed by random hexamers. TCRdb redid the calling of the immunoSEQ multiplex PCR reads with MiXCR, one entry per CDR3 protein. The table records 95,000 to 150,000 distinct CDR3 sequences, around 94% of them present only once.

The J gene is TRBJ1-5, the V gene TRBV28; a weak D match, TRBD1 (5 bases). The receptor was derived from a human donor in good health. The sequencing sample was made of CD4+ T cells from PBMCs. CDR3 protein: CASLRDSRNQPQHF. The CDR3 region has the DNA TGTGCCAGCCTCAGGGATTCTCGCAATCAGCCCCAGCATTTT.